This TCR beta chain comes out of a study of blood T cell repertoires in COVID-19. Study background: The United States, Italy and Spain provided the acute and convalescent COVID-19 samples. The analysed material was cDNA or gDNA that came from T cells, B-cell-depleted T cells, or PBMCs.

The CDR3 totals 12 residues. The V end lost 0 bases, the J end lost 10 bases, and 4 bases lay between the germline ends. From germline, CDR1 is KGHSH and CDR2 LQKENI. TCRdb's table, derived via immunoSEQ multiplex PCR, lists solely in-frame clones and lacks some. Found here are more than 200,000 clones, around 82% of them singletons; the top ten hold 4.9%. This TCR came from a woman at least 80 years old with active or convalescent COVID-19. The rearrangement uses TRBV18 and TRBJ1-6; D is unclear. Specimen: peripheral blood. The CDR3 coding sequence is TGTGCCAGCTCACCACCGAGATCACCCCTCCACTTT. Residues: CASSPPRSPLHF.